The rows below give T cell receptor beta chains drawn from one sample of a study of blood T cell repertoires in COVID-19. TCRdb keeps only in-frame clones here, not all; method: immunoSEQ multiplex PCR. The repertoire has around 260,000 clones, approximately 85% of them found once; the top ten carry roughly 4%. Sequences were obtained from PBMCs or T cells enriched from blood (not recorded which). These TCRs come from a woman aged 25 to 45 who had recovered from COVID-19. Both conserved end residues are part of each CDR3.

j_gene: TRBJ2-3; len: 15; v_gene: TRBV7-2; CDR3aa: CASSLSGSSTDTQYF
j_gene: TRBJ1-5; len: 16; v_gene: TRBV28; CDR3aa: CASSSSSGRKGQPQHF
j_gene: TRBJ1-6; len: 13; v_gene: TRBV7-8; CDR3aa: CASSQGGWSPLHF
j_gene: TRBJ2-3; len: 15; v_gene: TRBV10-1; CDR3aa: CASSEMAGATDTQYF
j_gene: TRBJ1-2; len: 12; v_gene: TRBV6-5; CDR3aa: CASQGQLGGYTF
j_gene: TRBJ2-3; len: 14; v_gene: TRBV6-5; CDR3aa: CASTETGSTDTQYF
j_gene: TRBJ2-5; len: 15; v_gene: TRBV5-8; CDR3aa: CASSMPGHLQETQYF
j_gene: TRBJ2-3; len: 15; v_gene: TRBV6-5; CDR3aa: CASQSGGGSTDTQYF
j_gene: TRBJ1-1; len: 16; v_gene: TRBV5-1; CDR3aa: CASSQGGLSMNTEAFF
j_gene: TRBJ2-7; len: 21; v_gene: TRBV20-1; CDR3aa: CSASERTAGRRGGRGSYEQYF
j_gene: TRBJ1-2; len: 15; v_gene: TRBV25-1; CDR3aa: CASRDARQGPYGYTF
j_gene: TRBJ2-3; len: 16; v_gene: TRBV9; CDR3aa: CASSVEWSGSADTQYF
j_gene: TRBJ2-7; len: 16; v_gene: TRBV5-4; CDR3aa: CASSLAGSGYSYEQYF
j_gene: TRBJ1-1; len: 12; v_gene: TRBV6-4; CDR3aa: CAGRRANTEAFF
j_gene: TRBJ2-7; len: 14; v_gene: TRBV27; CDR3aa: CASRNRGQAYEQYF
j_gene: TRBJ1-1; len: 15; v_gene: TRBV10-3; CDR3aa: CAISDPGFQGTEAFF
j_gene: TRBJ2-2; len: 13; v_gene: TRBV12-3/TRBV12-4; CDR3aa: CASSSGDTGELFF
j_gene: TRBJ2-6; len: 16; v_gene: TRBV28; CDR3aa: CATQGRDSSGANVLTF
j_gene: TRBJ2-2; len: 14; v_gene: TRBV28; CDR3aa: CASSWTGNTGELFF
j_gene: TRBJ2-7; len: 14; v_gene: TRBV13; CDR3aa: CASSPGLAVYEQYF
j_gene: TRBJ1-1; len: 14; v_gene: TRBV19; CDR3aa: CASSNPGGLTEAFF
j_gene: TRBJ2-3; len: 13; v_gene: TRBV12-3/TRBV12-4; CDR3aa: CASSQVQGDTQYF
j_gene: TRBJ2-1; len: 13; v_gene: TRBV2; CDR3aa: CASRGFTYNEQFF
j_gene: TRBJ2-2; len: 17; v_gene: TRBV7-8; CDR3aa: CASSPNRLAGVSGELFF
j_gene: TRBJ1-3; len: 15; v_gene: TRBV6-5; CDR3aa: CASSYSGGSGNTIYF
j_gene: TRBJ2-5; len: 14; v_gene: TRBV6-5; CDR3aa: CASSKTGNQETQYF
j_gene: TRBJ1-1; len: 14; v_gene: TRBV28; CDR3aa: CASRGQSLNTEAFF
j_gene: TRBJ1-1; len: 12; v_gene: TRBV11-2; CDR3aa: CASSLGQREAFF